This T cell receptor (beta chain) appears in the sequencing data of a study of T cells after yellow fever vaccination. Study at large: With SMART-Seq v4 Ultra Low Input, the fractions containing low cell numbers were prepared. Whole-study findings and limits: Reappearing after the booster were most of the clones from primary vaccination (about 95% CD4, approximately 88% CD8). It was the secondary response that reached its peak faster, day 5 versus 15, but it was weaker.

From the 5' RACE reads, TCRdb called clonotypes with MiXCR, one entry per CDR3 protein. The table has under 600,000 distinct CDR3 sequences, roughly a fifth seen once; the top ten hold roughly a sixth. As for this clonotype: Its antigen remains unidentified.

The V gene end was trimmed by 5 bases and the J gene end by 0 bases; junction bases not matched to a gene: 9. The CDR3 covers 16 residues. CDR1 is SGHVS, CDR2 FNYEAQ, per germline. Sample: PBMCs, taken less than 25 days after the first yellow fever vaccination. This sequence originates from a man between 18 and 29 years old who received the YFV17D yellow fever vaccine. The chain recombines TRBV7-6 with TRBJ1-1; 7 nucleotides line up with TRBD1. Here the CDR3 DNA reads TGTGCCAGCAGCATCCGGGACAGACTAATGAACACTGAAGCTTTCTTT. Its protein product is CASSIRDRLMNTEAFF.